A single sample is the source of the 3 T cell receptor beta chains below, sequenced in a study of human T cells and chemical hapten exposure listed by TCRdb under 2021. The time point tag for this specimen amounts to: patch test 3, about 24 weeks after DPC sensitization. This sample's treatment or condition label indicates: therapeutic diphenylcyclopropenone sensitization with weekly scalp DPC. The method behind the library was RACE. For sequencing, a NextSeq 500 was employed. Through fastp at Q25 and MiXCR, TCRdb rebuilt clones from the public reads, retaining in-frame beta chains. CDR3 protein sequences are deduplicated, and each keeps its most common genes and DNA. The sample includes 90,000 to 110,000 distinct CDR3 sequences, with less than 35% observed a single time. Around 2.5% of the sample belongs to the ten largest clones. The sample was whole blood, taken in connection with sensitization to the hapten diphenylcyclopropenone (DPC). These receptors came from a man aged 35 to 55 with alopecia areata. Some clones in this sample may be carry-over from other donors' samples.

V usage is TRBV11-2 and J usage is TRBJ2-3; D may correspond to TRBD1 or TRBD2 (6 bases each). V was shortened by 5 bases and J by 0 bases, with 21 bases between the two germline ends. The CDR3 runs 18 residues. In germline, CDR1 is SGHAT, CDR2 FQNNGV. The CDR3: CASSRTWGASLSTDTQYF. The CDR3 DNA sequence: TGTGCCAGCAGCCGGACGTGGGGGGCTAGCCTCAGCACAGATACGCAGTATTTT. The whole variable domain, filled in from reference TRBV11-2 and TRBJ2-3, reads EAGVAQSPRYKIIEKRQSVAFWCNPISGHATLYWYQQILGQGPKLLIQFQNNGVVDDSQLPKDRFSAERLKGVDSTLKIQPAKLEDSAVYLCASSRTWGASLSTDTQYFGPGTRLTVL.

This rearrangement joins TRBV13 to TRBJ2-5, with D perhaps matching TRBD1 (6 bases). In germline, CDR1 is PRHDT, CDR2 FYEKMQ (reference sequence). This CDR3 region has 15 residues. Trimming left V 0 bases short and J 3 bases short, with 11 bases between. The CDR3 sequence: CASSLGRQVKETQYF. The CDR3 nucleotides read TGTGCCAGCAGCTTAGGCCGACAGGTTAAAGAGACCCAGTACTTC. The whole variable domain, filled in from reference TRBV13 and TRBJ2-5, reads AAGVIQSPRHLIKEKRETATLKCYPIPRHDTVYWYQQGPGQDPQFLISFYEKMQSDKGSIPDRFSAQQFSDYHSELNMSSLELGDSALYFCASSLGRQVKETQYFGPGTRLLVL.

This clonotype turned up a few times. CDR3 coding DNA: TGTGCCAGCAGACAAGGACTGGCCGTGAACACTGAAGCTTTCTTT. It yields the protein CASRQGLAVNTEAFF. V is TRBV6-2 or TRBV6-3 and J is TRBJ1-1, with D unresolved. V lost 6 bases to trimming and J lost 0 bases, with 14 bases between them. Germline CDR1 is MNHEY and CDR2 is SVGEGT. This CDR3 has 15 amino acids.